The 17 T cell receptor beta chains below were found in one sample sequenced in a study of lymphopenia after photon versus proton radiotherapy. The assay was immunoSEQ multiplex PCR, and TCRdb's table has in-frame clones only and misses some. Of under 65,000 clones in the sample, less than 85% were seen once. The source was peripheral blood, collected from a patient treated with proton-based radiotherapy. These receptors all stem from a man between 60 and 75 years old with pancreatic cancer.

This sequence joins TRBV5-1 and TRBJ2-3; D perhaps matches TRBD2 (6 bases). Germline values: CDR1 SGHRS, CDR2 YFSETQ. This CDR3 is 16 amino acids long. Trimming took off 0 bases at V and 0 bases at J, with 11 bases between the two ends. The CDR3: CASSLVLAPSTDTQYF. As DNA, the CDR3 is TGCGCCAGCAGCTTGGTACTAGCACCTAGCACAGATACGCAGTATTTT.

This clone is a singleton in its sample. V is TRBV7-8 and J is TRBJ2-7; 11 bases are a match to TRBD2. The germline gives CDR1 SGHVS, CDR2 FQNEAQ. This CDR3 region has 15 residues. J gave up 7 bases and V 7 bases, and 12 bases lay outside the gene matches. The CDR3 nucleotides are TGTGCCAGCAAAATAGCGGGAGGGCCGGTGTTAGAGCAGTACTTC. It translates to CASKIAGGPVLEQYF.

CDR3 amino acids: CASSQPKGSLASGNNEQFF. The DNA of the CDR3 is TGCGCCAGCAGCCAACCTAAGGGGTCCCTCGCGAGCGGAAACAATGAGCAGTTCTTC. The rearrangement links TRBV4-1 to TRBJ2-1; D assignment may be TRBD1 or TRBD2 (5 bases each). V shed 2 bases and J shed 5 bases, with 25 bases lying between them. The germline V gene encodes CDR1 MGHRA and CDR2 YSYEKL. CDR3 size: 19 residues.

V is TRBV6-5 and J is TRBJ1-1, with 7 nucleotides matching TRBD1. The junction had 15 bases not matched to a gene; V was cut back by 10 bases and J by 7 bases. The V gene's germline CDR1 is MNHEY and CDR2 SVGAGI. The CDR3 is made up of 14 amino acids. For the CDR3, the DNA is TGTGCCACCCGAAGAGACAGGGTGAAACTTGAAGCTTTCTTT. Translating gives CATRRDRVKLEAFF.

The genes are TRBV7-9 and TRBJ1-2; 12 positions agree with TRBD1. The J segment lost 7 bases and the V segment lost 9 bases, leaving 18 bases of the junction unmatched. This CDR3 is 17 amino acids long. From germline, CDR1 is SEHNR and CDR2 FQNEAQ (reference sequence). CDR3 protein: CASSPAPGTGGLGGYTF. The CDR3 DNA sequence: TGTGCCAGTTCACCCGCCCCAGGGACAGGGGGCTTGGGTGGCTACACCTTC.

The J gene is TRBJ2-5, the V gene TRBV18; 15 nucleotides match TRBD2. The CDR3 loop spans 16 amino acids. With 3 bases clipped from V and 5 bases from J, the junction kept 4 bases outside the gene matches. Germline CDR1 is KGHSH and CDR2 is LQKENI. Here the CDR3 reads CASSPTGLAGGETQYF. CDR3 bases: TGTGCCAGCTCACCTACAGGACTAGCGGGAGGGGAGACCCAGTACTTC.

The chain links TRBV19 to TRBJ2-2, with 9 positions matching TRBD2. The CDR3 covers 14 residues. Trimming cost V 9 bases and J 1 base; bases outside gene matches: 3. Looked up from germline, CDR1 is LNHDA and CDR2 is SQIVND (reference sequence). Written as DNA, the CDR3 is TGTGCCAGCACACTAGCGGGGAACACCGGGGAGCTGTTTTTT. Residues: CASTLAGNTGELFF.

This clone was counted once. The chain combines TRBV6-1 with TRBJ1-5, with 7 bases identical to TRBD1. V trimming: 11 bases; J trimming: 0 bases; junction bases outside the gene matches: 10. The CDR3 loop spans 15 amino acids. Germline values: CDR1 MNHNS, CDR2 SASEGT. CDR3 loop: CAAQGQRTSNQPQHF. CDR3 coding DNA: TGTGCCGCACAGGGGCAAAGAACTAGCAATCAGCCCCAGCATTTT.

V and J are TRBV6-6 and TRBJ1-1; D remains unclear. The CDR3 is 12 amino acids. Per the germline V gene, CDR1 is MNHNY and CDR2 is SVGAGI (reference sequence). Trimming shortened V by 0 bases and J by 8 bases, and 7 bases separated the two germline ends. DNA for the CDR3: TGTGCCAGCAGTTACTCGGGAAGGGAAGCTTTCTTT. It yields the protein CASSYSGREAFF.

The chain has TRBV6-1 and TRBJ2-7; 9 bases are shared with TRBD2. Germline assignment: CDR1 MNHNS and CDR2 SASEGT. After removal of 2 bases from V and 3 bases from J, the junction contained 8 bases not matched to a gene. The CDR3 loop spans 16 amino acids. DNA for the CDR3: TGTGCCAGCAGTGAAACCTCAACTAGCGGGCTCTACGAGCAGTACTTC. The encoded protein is CASSETSTSGLYEQYF.

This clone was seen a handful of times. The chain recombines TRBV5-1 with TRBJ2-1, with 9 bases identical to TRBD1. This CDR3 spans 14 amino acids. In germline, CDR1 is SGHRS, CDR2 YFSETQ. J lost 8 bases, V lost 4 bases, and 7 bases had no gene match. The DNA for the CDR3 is TGCGCCAGCAGCCTTAGACAGGGGGGTTATGAGCAGTTCTTC. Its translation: CASSLRQGGYEQFF.

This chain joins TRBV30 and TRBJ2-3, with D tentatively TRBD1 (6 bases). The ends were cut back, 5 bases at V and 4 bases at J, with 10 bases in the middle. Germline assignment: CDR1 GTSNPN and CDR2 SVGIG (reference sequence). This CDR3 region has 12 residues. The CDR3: CAWLQGPDTQYF. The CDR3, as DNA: TGTGCCTGGCTACAGGGTCCAGATACGCAGTATTTT.

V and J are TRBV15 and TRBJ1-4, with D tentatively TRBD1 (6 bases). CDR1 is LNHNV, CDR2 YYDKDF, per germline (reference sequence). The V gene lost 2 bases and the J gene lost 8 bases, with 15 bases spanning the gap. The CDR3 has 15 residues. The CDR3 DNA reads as TGTGCCACCAGCAGACAGGGGTTTACTGAGGAAAAACTGTTTTTT. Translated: CATSRQGFTEEKLFF.

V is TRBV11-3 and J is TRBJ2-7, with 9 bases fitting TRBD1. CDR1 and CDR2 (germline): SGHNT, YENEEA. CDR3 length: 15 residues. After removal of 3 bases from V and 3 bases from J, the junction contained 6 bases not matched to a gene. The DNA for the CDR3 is TGTGCCAGCAGCTTCTCCGGGACAGGGATCTACGAGCAGTACTTC. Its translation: CASSFSGTGIYEQYF.

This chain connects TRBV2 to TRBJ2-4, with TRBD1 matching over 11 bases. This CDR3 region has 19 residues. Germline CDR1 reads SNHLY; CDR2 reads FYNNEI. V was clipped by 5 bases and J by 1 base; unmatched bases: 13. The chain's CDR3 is CASSQDRGPVTPAKNIQYF. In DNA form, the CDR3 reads TGTGCCAGCAGTCAGGACAGGGGGCCGGTTACCCCTGCCAAAAACATTCAGTACTTC. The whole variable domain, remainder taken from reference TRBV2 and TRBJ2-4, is EPEVTQTPSHQVTQMGQEVILRCVPISNHLYFYWYRQILGQKVEFLVSFYNNEISEKSEIFDDQFSVERPDGSNFTLKIRSTKLEDSAMYFCASSQDRGPVTPAKNIQYFGAGTRLSVL.

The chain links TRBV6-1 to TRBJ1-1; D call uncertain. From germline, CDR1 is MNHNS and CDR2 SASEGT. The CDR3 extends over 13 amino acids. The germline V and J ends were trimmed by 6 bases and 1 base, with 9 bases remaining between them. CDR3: CASSRTANTEAFF. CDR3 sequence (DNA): TGTGCCAGCAGCCGGACCGCGAACACTGAAGCTTTCTTT.

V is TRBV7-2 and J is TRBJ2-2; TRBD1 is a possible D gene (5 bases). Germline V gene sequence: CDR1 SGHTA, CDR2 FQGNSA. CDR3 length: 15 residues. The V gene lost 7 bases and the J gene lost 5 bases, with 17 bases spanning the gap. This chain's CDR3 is CASTEAPTGTGELFF. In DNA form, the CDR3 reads TGTGCCAGCACCGAGGCCCCCACAGGTACCGGGGAGCTGTTTTTT.